Following are 8 T cell receptor beta chains from one sample sequenced in a study of CD8 T cells in ankylosing spondylitis. Each CDR3 protein is one row after TCRdb ran MiXCR on the 5' RACE reads. The sample has more than 150,000 distinct CDR3 sequences, under 15% seen once. The sequenced sample consisted of blood, either unsorted or a sorted T cell fraction (not recorded which). The receptor source for this set is a female donor with ankylosing spondylitis or in good health (not recorded which).

This clonotype was detected ten times or more. The gene calls are TRBV5-1 and TRBJ2-7; perhaps TRBD1 as D (5 bases). With 0 bases removed from V and 5 bases from J, the gap between germline ends came to 15 bases. The V gene's germline CDR1 is SGHRS and CDR2 YFSETQ. This CDR3 contains 15 residues. The CDR3 region has the DNA TGCGCCAGCAGCTTGGGGGCAGGGCTGATGAACGAGCAGTACTTC. It encodes CASSLGAGLMNEQYF.

This CDR3 reads CASVYRDRDEKLFF. DNA for the CDR3: TGTGCCAGCGTCTACCGGGACAGGGATGAAAAACTGTTTTTT. The V and J genes are TRBV28 and TRBJ1-4; TRBD1 agrees at 9 bases. This CDR3 has 14 residues. Per germline, CDR1 MDHEN and CDR2 SYDVKM. J was trimmed by 6 bases and V by 8 bases; bases with no gene match: 7.

This sequence joins TRBV20-1 and TRBJ2-2; D is undetermined. Trimming cost V 2 bases and J 3 bases, with 10 bases left between them. Germline V lookup: CDR1 DFQATT, CDR2 SNEGSKA (reference sequence). This CDR3 has 14 amino acids. CDR3 sequence reads: CSARRTRDTGELFF. Here the CDR3 DNA reads TGCAGTGCTAGAAGGACGAGAGACACCGGGGAGCTGTTTTTT.

There are many counts of this clonotype. The V call is TRBV28, the J call TRBJ1-5; D is unclear. The V end was cut by 6 bases, the J end by 5 bases, with 8 bases between. The CDR3 has 12 residues. Germline V gene data show CDR1 as MDHEN and CDR2 as SYDVKM. CDR3 DNA: TGTGCCAGCAGAAAACGGGATCAGCCCCAGCATTTT. It encodes CASRKRDQPQHF. Based on the CDR3 plus reference TRBV28 and TRBJ1-5, the full variable domain is DVKVTQSSRYLVKRTGEKVFLECVQDMDHENMFWYRQDPGLGLRLIYFSYDVKMKEKGDIPEGYSVSREKKERFSLILESASTNQTSMYLCASRKRDQPQHFGDGTRLSIL.

This clonotype was seen repeatedly, ten times or more. This chain links TRBV12-3 or TRBV12-4 with TRBJ2-1; D is unclear. V was shortened by 5 bases and J by 10 bases, with 9 bases between the two germline ends. The CDR3 spans 11 residues. In nucleotides, the CDR3 is TGTGCCAGCAGTACCCCTTTGGAGCAGTTCTTC. Its protein is CASSTPLEQFF.

The genes are TRBV7-6 and TRBJ2-2; 13 bases agree with TRBD2. The CDR3 contains 16 residues. Germline assignment: CDR1 SGHVS and CDR2 FNYEAQ. V trimming: 1 base; J trimming: 4 bases; junction bases outside the gene matches: 0. This chain's CDR3 is CASSLGLAGGTGELFF. The CDR3 nucleotides are TGTGCCAGCAGCTTAGGACTAGCGGGGGGCACCGGGGAGCTGTTTTTT.

This clonotype came up many times. This CDR3 is CASSNRGQPQHF. The CDR3 nucleotides are TGTGCCAGCAGCAATCGAGGGCAGCCCCAGCATTTT. The chain uses TRBV12-3 or TRBV12-4 and TRBJ1-5; D uncertain. The CDR3 sequence is 12 residues long. Between the trimmed V and J ends, which lost 6 bases and 7 bases, there was a span of 10 bases.

This clonotype was seen ten or more times. V is TRBV3-1 and J is TRBJ2-7; D call uncertain. Germline V CDR1 and CDR2: LGHDT, YNNKEL (reference sequence). V dropped 1 base and J dropped 3 bases, with 13 bases sitting between them. The CDR3 consists of 15 residues. This CDR3 is CASSQGADPYYEQYF. CDR3 DNA sequence: TGTGCCAGCAGCCAAGGGGCGGACCCTTACTACGAGCAGTACTTC.